This TCR beta chain was identified during a study of T-cell reconstitution after alpha-beta-depleted transplantation in children. Per the germline V gene, CDR1 is MNHEY and CDR2 is SVGEGT. J gave up 2 bases and V 6 bases, and 10 bases lay outside the gene matches. The CDR3 spans 16 residues. Construction of the TCRbeta library involved unique molecular identifiers. TCRdb processed the PCR reads anew with MiXCR; each CDR3 protein has one entry. The sample lists 90,000 to 150,000 distinct CDR3 sequences; 23% were seen once. This clonotype showed up many times. The chain is built from TRBV6-2 or TRBV6-3 and TRBJ2-5, with 9 bases fitting TRBD1. This specimen consisted of PBMCs, mostly from graft donor cells, obtained 180 days after TCRalphabeta/CD19-depleted stem cell transplant. The receptor was derived from a male patient aged 2-9 years who had a stem cell transplant for chronic granulomatous disease, so the T cells may come from the graft donor. For the CDR3, the DNA is TGTGCCAGCAGACGGACAGGGGCTGGAGGACAAGAGACCCAGTACTTC. Translating it yields CASRRTGAGGQETQYF.